This is a list of T cell receptor beta chains from one sample in a study of naive and memory T cell subsets. From the 5' RACE reads, TCRdb called clonotypes with MiXCR, one entry per CDR3 protein. The data hold 45,000 to 55,000 distinct CDR3 sequences, with about 4.5% observed a single time. Receptors originate from a female donor in good health. The CDR3 runs from the conserved cysteine through the conserved F or W. D genes are given only for firm matches. A row's size may be missing; if present it is once, few, many or a size class.

many TRBJ1-4 TRBV29-1 - CSARTVPNEKLFF TGCAGCGCTCGGACAGTGCCTAATGAAAAACTGTTTTTT
- TRBJ2-7 TRBV6-1 - CASGQSYEQYF TGTGCCAGCGGACAGTCCTACGAGCAGTACTTC
many TRBJ2-1 TRBV5-1 TRBD1 CASSPQGASYNEQFF TGCGCCAGCAGCCCACAGGGGGCCTCCTACAATGAGCAGTTCTTC
few TRBJ2-5 TRBV12-3/TRBV12-4 - CASSLVGGPQETQYF TGTGCCAGCAGTTTAGTGGGGGGTCCCCAAGAGACCCAGTACTTC
many TRBJ2-3 TRBV20-1 - CSASVRAPDTQYF TGCAGTGCTAGCGTCCGGGCCCCAGATACGCAGTATTTT
many TRBJ1-1 TRBV12-3/TRBV12-4 - CASSPLGNTEAFF TGTGCCAGCAGTCCTCTGGGGAACACTGAAGCTTTCTTT
- TRBJ2-7 TRBV29-1 TRBD2 CSVVIWEGRGQYF TGCAGCGTTGTAATCTGGGAGGGGAGAGGGCAGTACTTC
many TRBJ2-1 TRBV28 - CASLTSAEQFF TGTGCCAGCCTCACTTCCGCTGAGCAGTTCTTC
many TRBJ2-2 TRBV5-1 TRBD2 CASRHLAGGSNTGELFF TGCGCCAGCAGACATCTAGCGGGAGGCTCGAACACCGGGGAGCTGTTTTTT
many TRBJ2-5 TRBV12-3/TRBV12-4 TRBD2 CASSPGEGETQYF TGTGCCAGCAGTCCGGGGGAGGGGGAGACCCAGTACTTC
many TRBJ2-1 TRBV6-5 TRBD1 CASSSGTDLQF TGTGCCAGCAGTTCGGGGACAGACCTACAATTC
- TRBJ2-7 TRBV12-5 TRBD1 CASGLEKGTGLLYEQYF TGTGCTAGTGGTTTGGAGAAGGGGACAGGGCTACTTTACGAGCAGTACTTC
- TRBJ2-2 TRBV28 TRBD2 CASSFLAGDTGELFF TGTGCCAGCAGTTTCTTAGCGGGGGATACCGGGGAGCTGTTTTTT
many TRBJ2-7 TRBV10-1 TRBD2 CASSRLAGDQDEQYF TGCGCCAGCAGCCGACTAGCGGGAGACCAGGACGAGCAGTACTTC
many TRBJ1-5 TRBV2 - CASSRQRSNQPQHF TGTGCCAGCAGTCGACAGCGGAGCAATCAGCCCCAGCATTTT
many TRBJ2-3 TRBV28 - CASSFVQSPDTQYF TGTGCCAGCAGTTTTGTCCAGAGCCCAGATACGCAGTATTTT
- TRBJ1-5 TRBV28 TRBD1 CASSEDRGFSQPQHF TGTGCCAGCAGTGAGGACAGGGGATTCAGTCAGCCCCAGCATTTT
many TRBJ1-2 TRBV19 - CASRPTGTLNYGYTF TGTGCCAGTAGACCCACAGGGACCCTAAACTATGGCTACACCTTC